The TCR beta chain under discussion was sequenced for a study of blood T cell repertoires in COVID-19 (TCRdb year 2020). Context from the whole study: Samples covering the acute and convalescent phases of COVID-19 were provided by collaborators in the United States, Italy and Spain. Where HLA class I and class II types were available, the types were taken from metadata supplied by the sample provider, not from assay-based typing. The material from the prospective study consisted of cDNA or gDNA derived from T cells, B-cell-depleted T cells, or PBMCs. Deeply sampled blood TCRbeta repertoires from subjects exposed to, actively infected with, or recovered from COVID-19 were included in the dataset. The repertoires were made available in a free public database intended to serve as a resource for research on the immune response to SARS-CoV-2. Samples came from the ongoing ImmuneRACE study (first 160 participants) plus 1,254 subjects from 6 global collaborators. The sample metadata nearly always contained a de-identified subject ID, COVID-19 status, age in years and sex. Broad study findings and their caveats: The quantity of clinical and demographic metadata differed by source and by participant and was supplied without curation.

TCRbeta CDR3 regions were amplified from genomic DNA using the immunoSEQ Assay, a bias-controlled multiplex PCR. As for how the authors treated the data: The number of nucleated cells in each sample was estimated from the amplification of reference gene primers within the assay. To quantify the absolute abundance of each unique TCRbeta CDR3 rearrangement, sequence reads were collapsed and filtered. For each sample, productive Simpson clonality was calculated by taking the square root of Simpson's diversity index across productive rearrangements. TCRdb holds this immuneACCESS table with in-frame rearrangements only. Some clones are missing; in checked studies, unresolved V genes explain under half, and the rest has no known cause. The D gene and trimming were derived from the DNA, and the V and J assignments and clone size from that table. The sample table holds fewer than 250,000 clones, of which 86% were seen once. The top ten hold approximately 2% of the sample.

Points on this clone: The specificity of this receptor is unknown. Base qualities were left out, and no much larger clone turns up one base away.

Participants in the prospective study were aged about 18 to 90 years, lived in more than 20 United States geographic areas, and enrolled through a virtual design. To assign participants to cohorts, the prospective study relied on clinical history that participants themselves reported in a screening survey and a study questionnaire. Recovered participants in ImmuneRACE Cohort 3 were defined by two consecutive negative NP/OP PCR tests, clearance by a healthcare professional, or resolution of symptoms. Mobile phlebotomists in the prospective study collected whole blood, serum and a nasopharyngeal or oropharyngeal swab from every participant. Prospective study participants could optionally give additional blood draws and questionnaires over a roughly two-month period. Before DNA extraction, prospective study blood samples were shipped either frozen or at room temperature. The CDR3 runs 15 amino acids, cysteine and phenylalanine included. The kept DNA is CDR3 alone, 45 bases in frame from the first base. CDR1 LGHNA and CDR2 YNFKEQ are derived from the germline V gene. The junction carries 9 bases between V and J, which are trimmed by 1 base and 2 bases respectively.

This TCR was recovered from a woman aged 45-59 years who had recovered from COVID-19. The chain is made from TRBV4-2 and TRBJ1-5; a weak D assignment points to TRBD1 (5 bases agree). Sequencing used PBMCs or T cells enriched from blood (not recorded which). The nucleotide sequence is given as TGTGCCAGCAGCCAAGGGGGAGGGGGCAATCAGCCCCAGCATTTT. This gives the protein CASSQGGGGNQPQHF.